The 5 T cell receptor beta chains listed next were all sequenced from one sample in a study of response to subunit inactivated influenza vaccine listed by TCRdb under 2018. Libraries were made using RT-PCR. The instrument given in TCRdb is Illumina HiSeq 2500. TCRdb ran its own pipeline on the public reads, namely fastp trimming at Q25 and MiXCR clone calling, and kept in-frame beta chains. Every CDR3 protein is listed once, alongside the most common genes and DNA of its rows. For this sample there are approximately 500,000 distinct CDR3 sequences; under 30% appear just once. The ten largest clones represent roughly 2.8% of the sample. Another study also made use of these data, one on T cells expressing NK-cell markers. As that second paper reports: TCR beta cDNA libraries were made by 5'RACE template switching that added a universal primer site and unique molecular identifiers.

Sequenced material: CD4+ T cells sorted from PBMCs, taken about 11 days after vaccination. These receptors all stem from a man aged 45-60 years who received an inactivated influenza vaccine. Donor details come from another sample of the same person, matched by shared clones.

This clonotype occurred a few times. V is TRBV7-2 and J is TRBJ1-6; D is uncertain. Germline loops: CDR1 SGHTA, CDR2 FQGNSA. The ends were cut back, 4 bases at V and 7 bases at J, with 11 bases in the middle. The CDR3 is 14 residues long. The CDR3 protein is CASSWTEANSPLHF. The CDR3 bases are TGTGCCAGCAGCTGGACGGAGGCAAATTCACCCCTCCACTTT.

The chain is built from TRBV6-1 and TRBJ2-5; the match to TRBD1 covers 10 bases. Trimming took 7 bases from V and 5 from J; bases not matched to a gene: 10. This CDR3 spans 15 amino acids. The germline V gene encodes CDR1 MNHNS and CDR2 SASEGT. The CDR3 nucleotides are TGTGCCAGCAAAGGACAGGGGGAACGCGGGGAGACCCAGTACTTC. Amino acid sequence: CASKGQGERGETQYF.

This clonotype turned up a few times. J is TRBJ1-1 and V is TRBV3-1; D is uncertain. Trimming took 0 bases from V and 0 from J, leaving 8 bases between them. The V gene's germline CDR1 is LGHDT and CDR2 YNNKEL (reference sequence). The CDR3 is made up of 15 amino acids. The CDR3 bases are TGTGCCAGCAGCCAAGAGAGTCAGATGAACACTGAAGCTTTCTTT. This codes for CASSQESQMNTEAFF. The whole variable domain, filled in from reference TRBV3-1 and TRBJ1-1, reads DTAVSQTPKYLVTQMGNDKSIKCEQNLGHDTMYWYKQDSKKFLKIMFSYNNKELIINETVPNRFSPKSPDKAHLNLHINSLELGDSAVYFCASSQESQMNTEAFFGQGTRLTVV.

The gene calls are TRBV5-1 and TRBJ2-2, with a tentative D call TRBD2 (6 bases). V was pared by 0 bases and J by 5 bases, with 14 bases between. The CDR3 totals 16 residues. The germline gives CDR1 SGHRS, CDR2 YFSETQ. The DNA of the CDR3 is TGCGCCAGCAGCTTGGCTAGCGACTTGAGGACCGGGGAGCTGTTTTTT. It specifies CASSLASDLRTGELFF.

This clonotype was seen a few times. This chain links TRBV4-2 with TRBJ2-7, with a weak D call TRBD2 (6 bases). The ends were cut back, 0 bases at V and 6 bases at J, with 9 bases in the middle. The CDR3 extends over 13 amino acids. Per the germline V gene, CDR1 is LGHNA and CDR2 is YNFKEQ. In DNA form, the CDR3 reads TGTGCCAGCAGCCAAGATTACGGGAGCGAGCAGTACTTC. It codes for CASSQDYGSEQYF.